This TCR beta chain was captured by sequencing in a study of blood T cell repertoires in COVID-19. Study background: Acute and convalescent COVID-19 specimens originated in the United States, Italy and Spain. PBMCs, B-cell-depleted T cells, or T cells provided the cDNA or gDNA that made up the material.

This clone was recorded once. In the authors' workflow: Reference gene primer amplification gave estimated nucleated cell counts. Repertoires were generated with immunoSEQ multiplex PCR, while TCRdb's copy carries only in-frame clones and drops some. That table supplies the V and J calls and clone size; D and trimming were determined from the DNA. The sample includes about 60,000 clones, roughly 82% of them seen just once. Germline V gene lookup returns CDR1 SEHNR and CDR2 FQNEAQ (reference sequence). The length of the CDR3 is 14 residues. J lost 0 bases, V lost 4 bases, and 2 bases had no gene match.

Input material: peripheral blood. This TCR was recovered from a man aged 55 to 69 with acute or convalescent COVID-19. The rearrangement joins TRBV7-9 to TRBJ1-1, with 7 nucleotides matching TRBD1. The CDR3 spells CASSSGQLNTEAFF. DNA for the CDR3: TGTGCCAGCAGCTCGGGACAGTTGAACACTGAAGCTTTCTTT.